A selection of T cell receptor beta chains follows, all from one sample in a study of shared clonotypes between healthy human individuals. Method: immunoSEQ multiplex PCR; TCRdb's copy keeps in-frame clones and lacks some. The data show roughly 500,000 clones, roughly 78% seen once. The sample consisted of PBMCs. The receptors come from a woman in her thirties or forties in good health. Some clones in this sample may be carry-over from other donors' samples. The CDR3 runs from the conserved cysteine through the conserved F or W. D genes are given only for firm matches. The size of a clone is reported for some rows only, either as once, few or many, or as a class for expanded clones.

V: TRBV18; size: NA; D: NA; J: TRBJ2-3; length: 17; DNA: TGTGCCAGCTCACCTAGCCAAACAGCCTCTAGCACAGATACGCAGTATTTT; CDR3: CASSPSQTASSTDTQYF
V: TRBV25-1; size: NA; D: NA; J: TRBJ1-1; length: 14; DNA: TGTGCCAGCAGTGAACCTGCAGGGCACACTGAAGCTTTCTTT; CDR3: CASSEPAGHTEAFF
V: TRBV11-2; size: NA; D: NA; J: TRBJ2-4; length: 16; DNA: TGTGCCAGCAGCCTAACGGGTGGAGGTACTAAAAACATTCAGTACTTC; CDR3: CASSLTGGGTKNIQYF
V: TRBV18; size: NA; D: NA; J: TRBJ2-1; length: 14; DNA: TGTGCCAGCTCACCTTCCCCGGGAGACAATGAGCAGTTCTTC; CDR3: CASSPSPGDNEQFF
V: TRBV29-1; size: few; D: TRBD2; J: TRBJ2-5; length: 15; DNA: TGCAGCTCTCGACTAGCGGGAGGTCCGGGTGAGACCCAGTACTTC; CDR3: CSSRLAGGPGETQYF
V: TRBV5-4; size: NA; D: TRBD2; J: TRBJ2-7; length: 15; DNA: TGTGCCAGCAGCTTCGATCCGACGGGAGGATCCGAGCAGTACTTC; CDR3: CASSFDPTGGSEQYF
V: TRBV7-9; size: NA; D: NA; J: TRBJ2-1; length: 14; DNA: TGTGCCAGCAGCCCCACCGCAGGGTACAATGAGCAGTTCTTC; CDR3: CASSPTAGYNEQFF
V: TRBV30; size: NA; D: TRBD1; J: TRBJ1-2; length: 13; DNA: TGTGCCTGGAGTCCAAGGACAGGGGAAGGCTACACCTTC; CDR3: CAWSPRTGEGYTF
V: TRBV7-2; size: NA; D: TRBD1; J: TRBJ2-7; length: 15; DNA: TGTGCCAGCAGCTTAGGGACAGGGGGCTCCTACGAGCAGTACTTC; CDR3: CASSLGTGGSYEQYF
V: TRBV10-3; size: few; D: NA; J: TRBJ1-1; length: 13; DNA: TGTGCCATCAGTGAACAGGGTGGCACTGAAGCTTTCTTT; CDR3: CAISEQGGTEAFF
V: TRBV4-1; size: many; D: NA; J: TRBJ2-1; length: 16; DNA: TGCGCCAGCGGTGAAAGGGGAGGCGCACGGTGGAATGAGCAGTTCTTC; CDR3: CASGERGGARWNEQFF
V: TRBV28; size: NA; D: TRBD1; J: TRBJ1-4; length: 15; DNA: TGTGCCAGCAGCCCCTCGACAGGGGGTGGCGAAAAACTGTTTTTT; CDR3: CASSPSTGGGEKLFF
V: TRBV6-1; size: NA; D: TRBD1; J: TRBJ1-3; length: 14; DNA: TGTGCCAGCCCAGACAGGGGCTCTGGAAACACCATATATTTT; CDR3: CASPDRGSGNTIYF
V: TRBV7-6; size: NA; D: NA; J: TRBJ1-3; length: 18; DNA: TGTGCCAGCAGCTTAGTGGCCCCAGTCGGGGGGCTCGGAAACACCATATATTTT; CDR3: CASSLVAPVGGLGNTIYF
V: TRBV10-2; size: NA; D: NA; J: TRBJ1-1; length: 17; DNA: TGCGCCAGCACCCTCGGTGGGGGTACCCATCTGAACACTGAAGCTTTCTTT; CDR3: CASTLGGGTHLNTEAFF
V: TRBV5-4; size: once; D: NA; J: TRBJ2-7; length: 14; DNA: TGTGCCAGCAGCTTGGTAGGGGACAACTACGAGCAGTACTTC; CDR3: CASSLVGDNYEQYF
V: TRBV4-1; size: NA; D: NA; J: TRBJ2-2; length: 17; DNA: TGCGCCAGCAGCCAAGATAGAGCAGGACTGTACACCGGGGAGCTGTTTTTT; CDR3: CASSQDRAGLYTGELFF
V: TRBV10-3; size: NA; D: NA; J: TRBJ1-3; length: 16; DNA: TGTGCCATCAGTAACAGGGAACCGAGCTCTGGAAACACCATATATTTT; CDR3: CAISNREPSSGNTIYF
V: TRBV28; size: once; D: NA; J: TRBJ2-3; length: 13; DNA: TGTGCCAGCAGCCGGACAGTCACAGATACGCAGTATTTT; CDR3: CASSRTVTDTQYF
V: TRBV2; size: NA; D: TRBD2; J: TRBJ2-7; length: 14; DNA: TGTGCCAGCAGTGATGCTAGCGGGACATACGAGCAGTACTTC; CDR3: CASSDASGTYEQYF
V: TRBV5-8; size: NA; D: NA; J: TRBJ1-2; length: 10; DNA: TGTGCCAGCAGCGGCTATGGCTACACCTTC; CDR3: CASSGYGYTF
V: TRBV19; size: NA; D: NA; J: TRBJ1-1; length: 15; DNA: TGTGCCAGTAGTGGATTCTATGGGCTTGGCACTGAAGCTTTCTTT; CDR3: CASSGFYGLGTEAFF
V: TRBV28; size: NA; D: TRBD2; J: TRBJ2-2; length: 16; DNA: TGTGCCAGCAGTGGTCGACTAGCGGGATATGCCGGGGAGCTGTTTTTT; CDR3: CASSGRLAGYAGELFF
V: TRBV5-1; size: once; D: TRBD1; J: TRBJ2-7; length: 15; DNA: TGCGCCAGCAGCCCTACCGGGACAGGGGAACGCCTGGGAAATTTC; CDR3: CASSPTGTGERLGNF
V: TRBV14; size: NA; D: TRBD2; J: TRBJ2-5; length: 15; DNA: TGTGCCAGCAGCCAAGGCGGGAGGGCCCAAGAGACCCAGTACTTC; CDR3: CASSQGGRAQETQYF
V: TRBV10-2; size: NA; D: NA; J: TRBJ2-6; length: 18; DNA: TGCGCCAGCAGTGAGGTGTCAGGGGGGAAATCTGGGGCCAACGTCCTGACTTTC; CDR3: CASSEVSGGKSGANVLTF
V: TRBV5-4; size: few; D: TRBD2; J: TRBJ2-7; length: 15; DNA: TGTGCCAGCAGCTTGGGACTAGCGGGGGCTTACGAGCAGTACTTC; CDR3: CASSLGLAGAYEQYF
V: TRBV19; size: NA; D: TRBD1; J: TRBJ1-5; length: 16; DNA: TGTGCCAGTAGTTCGATGGACAGGATTCGCAATCAGCCCCAGCATTTT; CDR3: CASSSMDRIRNQPQHF
V: TRBV27; size: NA; D: NA; J: TRBJ2-6; length: 18; DNA: TGTGCCAGCAGTTTAATCGGGGGCCACGAGTCTGGGGCCAACGTCCTGACTTTC; CDR3: CASSLIGGHESGANVLTF
V: TRBV28; size: NA; D: NA; J: TRBJ2-7; length: 14; DNA: TGTGCCAGCCCCCACTCCCAGGTAGCCTACGAGCAGTACTTC; CDR3: CASPHSQVAYEQYF
V: TRBV7-2; size: few; D: NA; J: TRBJ1-4; length: 15; DNA: TGTGCCAGCAGCGTCCAGGGAGGGATCCATGAAAAACTGTTTTTT; CDR3: CASSVQGGIHEKLFF